A selection of T cell receptor beta chains follows, all from one sample in a study of blood T cell repertoires in COVID-19. Produced via immunoSEQ multiplex PCR; TCRdb's table is partial and in-frame only. The sample includes about 14,000 clones, roughly 72% seen only once; the top ten take 9.7%. The specimen sequenced was peripheral blood. The source of these receptors is a man aged 65-85 years with acute or convalescent COVID-19. Each CDR3 is given with its conserved first and last residue. The D gene is left open where the match is weak. Clone size is shown for a subset of rows, as once, few, many or a class of expanded clone.

cdr3_aa: CASRDTGGENTEAFF
cdr3_nt: TGTGCCAGCAGAGATACAGGTGGCGAGAACACTGAAGCTTTCTTT
v_call: TRBV6-6
j_call: TRBJ1-1
d_call: .
clone_size: once

cdr3_aa: CASSISSSGSPDEQFF
cdr3_nt: TGTGCCAGTAGTATCTCCTCTAGCGGGAGTCCCGATGAGCAGTTCTTC
v_call: TRBV19
j_call: TRBJ2-1
d_call: TRBD2
clone_size: once

cdr3_aa: CASSIETGANGYTF
cdr3_nt: TGTGCCAGTAGTATAGAGACAGGGGCAAATGGCTACACCTTC
v_call: TRBV19
j_call: TRBJ1-2
d_call: TRBD1
clone_size: .

cdr3_aa: CASSLVVQADTQYF
cdr3_nt: TGTGCCAGCAGCTTAGTCGTCCAGGCAGATACGCAGTATTTT
v_call: TRBV7-2
j_call: TRBJ2-3
d_call: .
clone_size: .

cdr3_aa: CASSPPASGGVAGELFF
cdr3_nt: TGTGCCAGCAGCCCTCCGGCTAGCGGGGGGGTGGCCGGGGAGCTGTTTTTT
v_call: TRBV5-4
j_call: TRBJ2-2
d_call: TRBD2
clone_size: .

cdr3_aa: CASSDGPQRGTEAFF
cdr3_nt: TGTGCCAGCAGCGACGGGCCACAAAGGGGCACTGAAGCTTTCTTT
v_call: TRBV6-6
j_call: TRBJ1-1
d_call: .
clone_size: once

cdr3_aa: CASSPGTGGTDTQYF
cdr3_nt: TGTGCCAGCAGTCCCGGGACAGGGGGCACAGATACGCAGTATTTT
v_call: TRBV2
j_call: TRBJ2-3
d_call: TRBD1
clone_size: few

cdr3_aa: CASSLVSGGGVPYEQYF
cdr3_nt: TGTGCCAGCAGCTTAGTTAGCGGGGGGGGCGTGCCCTACGAGCAGTACTTC
v_call: TRBV7-8
j_call: TRBJ2-7
d_call: TRBD2
clone_size: .

cdr3_aa: CASSYRGYGYTF
cdr3_nt: TGTGCCAGCAGTTACCGGGGCTATGGCTACACCTTC
v_call: TRBV5-6
j_call: TRBJ1-2
d_call: .
clone_size: .

cdr3_aa: CASSLSTEQFF
cdr3_nt: TGTGCCAGCAGCTTATCGACAGAGCAGTTCTTC
v_call: TRBV7-3
j_call: TRBJ2-1
d_call: .
clone_size: .

cdr3_aa: CSAQTVSGNTIYF
cdr3_nt: TGCAGCGCCCAGACAGTCTCTGGAAACACCATATATTTT
v_call: TRBV29-1
j_call: TRBJ1-3
d_call: .
clone_size: .

cdr3_aa: CASRSPSPNEQFF
cdr3_nt: TGTGCCAGCAGATCCCCGAGCCCCAATGAGCAGTTCTTC
v_call: TRBV12-3/TRBV12-4
j_call: TRBJ2-1
d_call: .
clone_size: .

cdr3_aa: CASSPRAGISYEQYF
cdr3_nt: TGTGCCAGCAGCCCGAGGGCGGGGATATCCTACGAGCAGTACTTC
v_call: TRBV4-2
j_call: TRBJ2-7
d_call: .
clone_size: .

cdr3_aa: CASSFRLAGSGANVLTF
cdr3_nt: TGTGCCAGCAGTTTCCGACTAGCGGGGTCTGGGGCCAACGTCCTGACTTTC
v_call: TRBV27
j_call: TRBJ2-6
d_call: TRBD2
clone_size: .

cdr3_aa: CASSQDLAGSGNTIYF
cdr3_nt: TGCGCCAGCAGCCAAGATCTGGCAGGCTCTGGAAACACCATATATTTT
v_call: TRBV4-3
j_call: TRBJ1-3
d_call: .
clone_size: few

cdr3_aa: CASSLMGLVSYEQYF
cdr3_nt: TGTGCCAGCAGCTTAATGGGGCTGGTATCCTACGAGCAGTACTTC
v_call: TRBV7-8
j_call: TRBJ2-7
d_call: .
clone_size: .

cdr3_aa: CASSAGGRYTF
cdr3_nt: TGTGCCAGCAGCGCGGGGGGCCGCTACACCTTC
v_call: TRBV9
j_call: TRBJ1-2
d_call: .
clone_size: .

cdr3_aa: CASTTPVNTRESSGNTIYF
cdr3_nt: TGTGCCAGCACCACCCCGGTCAACACCAGGGAAAGCTCTGGAAACACCATATATTTT
v_call: TRBV28
j_call: TRBJ1-3
d_call: .
clone_size: .

cdr3_aa: CASRRDRGPYEQYF
cdr3_nt: TGTGCCAGCAGACGGGACAGGGGCCCCTACGAGCAGTACTTC
v_call: TRBV11-2
j_call: TRBJ2-7
d_call: TRBD1
clone_size: few

cdr3_aa: CASSLLPASGIGQETQYF
cdr3_nt: TGCGCCAGCAGCCTACTACCGGCTAGCGGGATCGGTCAAGAGACCCAGTACTTC
v_call: TRBV4-1
j_call: TRBJ2-5
d_call: TRBD2
clone_size: .

cdr3_aa: CASSPSMGGEKLFF
cdr3_nt: TGTGCCAGCTCACCAAGCATGGGCGGGGAAAAACTGTTTTTT
v_call: TRBV18
j_call: TRBJ1-4
d_call: .
clone_size: .

cdr3_aa: CASSEDTYGYTF
cdr3_nt: TGTGCCAGCAGCGAAGACACCTATGGCTACACCTTC
v_call: TRBV9
j_call: TRBJ1-2
d_call: .
clone_size: .

cdr3_aa: CATSRARGAYEQYF
cdr3_nt: TGTGCCACCAGCAGAGCCAGGGGAGCATACGAGCAGTACTTC
v_call: TRBV15
j_call: TRBJ2-7
d_call: .
clone_size: few

cdr3_aa: CASRRDDRQYF
cdr3_nt: TGTGCCAGCCGGAGGGACGATCGGCAGTACTTC
v_call: TRBV3-1/TRBV3-2
j_call: TRBJ2-7
d_call: .
clone_size: .

cdr3_aa: CASGLRDEQFF
cdr3_nt: TGTGCTAGTGGTTTACGAGATGAGCAGTTCTTC
v_call: TRBV12-5
j_call: TRBJ2-1
d_call: .
clone_size: .

cdr3_aa: CASAPRLTGRRNTIYF
cdr3_nt: TGTGCCAGCGCCCCTCGACTGACAGGGCGTCGGAACACCATATATTTT
v_call: TRBV7-9
j_call: TRBJ1-3
d_call: TRBD1
clone_size: .

cdr3_aa: CSVEPGNYGYTF
cdr3_nt: TGCAGCGTTGAACCAGGGAACTATGGCTACACCTTC
v_call: TRBV29-1
j_call: TRBJ1-2
d_call: .
clone_size: medium-sized

cdr3_aa: CATSDPTRLAGGTGELFF
cdr3_nt: TGTGCCACCAGTGATCCAACAAGACTAGCGGGAGGCACCGGGGAGCTGTTTTTT
v_call: TRBV24-1
j_call: TRBJ2-2
d_call: TRBD2
clone_size: once

cdr3_aa: CASTSGTGGVNTEAFF
cdr3_nt: .
v_call: TRBV19
j_call: TRBJ1-1
d_call: .
clone_size: .

cdr3_aa: CASSRTSYGYTF
cdr3_nt: TGTGCCAGTAGCCGGACATCTTATGGCTACACCTTC
v_call: TRBV19
j_call: TRBJ1-2
d_call: .
clone_size: .

cdr3_aa: CAFRTSGRASYRTQYF
cdr3_nt: TGTGCCTTTAGGACTAGCGGGAGGGCATCCTATAGGACCCAGTACTTC
v_call: TRBV30
j_call: TRBJ2-5
d_call: TRBD2
clone_size: .

cdr3_aa: CASSLSDRDRRSSGANVLTF
cdr3_nt: TGCGCCAGCAGCTTATCAGACCGGGACAGGAGGAGCTCTGGGGCCAACGTCCTGACTTTC
v_call: TRBV5-1
j_call: TRBJ2-6
d_call: TRBD1
clone_size: .

cdr3_aa: CASSLGQAPKETQYF
cdr3_nt: TGTGCCAGCAGCTTAGGGCAGGCCCCCAAAGAGACCCAGTACTTC
v_call: TRBV11-2
j_call: TRBJ2-5
d_call: .
clone_size: once

cdr3_aa: CASSLSPTGTYEQYF
cdr3_nt: TGTGCCAGCAGCTTAAGCCCGACGGGTACTTACGAGCAGTACTTC
v_call: TRBV11-2
j_call: TRBJ2-7
d_call: .
clone_size: .

cdr3_aa: CASSQGPGTGGAPLHF
cdr3_nt: TGTGCCAGCAGCCAAGGTCCCGGGACAGGGGGCGCACCCCTCCACTTT
v_call: TRBV3-1/TRBV3-2
j_call: TRBJ1-6
d_call: TRBD1
clone_size: few

cdr3_aa: CASSSSGHINTEAFF
cdr3_nt: TGTGCCAGCAGTTCCTCGGGACACATTAACACTGAAGCTTTCTTT
v_call: TRBV6-2/TRBV6-3
j_call: TRBJ1-1
d_call: .
clone_size: few

cdr3_aa: CATSEPVSSDTQYF
cdr3_nt: TGTGCCACCAGTGAACCGGTGTCGTCAGATACGCAGTATTTT
v_call: TRBV24-1
j_call: TRBJ2-3
d_call: .
clone_size: .

cdr3_aa: CASALLPAGGGNEQFF
cdr3_nt: TGTGCCAGTGCCCTACTGCCTGCGGGAGGAGGGAATGAGCAGTTCTTC
v_call: TRBV19
j_call: TRBJ2-1
d_call: TRBD2
clone_size: .

cdr3_aa: CASKGVPPNYGYTF
cdr3_nt: TGTGCCAGTAAAGGGGTTCCGCCTAACTATGGCTACACCTTC
v_call: TRBV19
j_call: TRBJ1-2
d_call: .
clone_size: .

cdr3_aa: CASRYEGLAYEQYF
cdr3_nt: TGTGCCAGCAGATATGAGGGACTCGCCTACGAGCAGTACTTC
v_call: TRBV7-8
j_call: TRBJ2-7
d_call: .
clone_size: once

cdr3_aa: CATSRVPREEAFF
cdr3_nt: TGTGCCACCAGCAGAGTTCCTCGGGAAGAAGCTTTCTTT
v_call: TRBV15
j_call: TRBJ1-1
d_call: .
clone_size: .

cdr3_aa: CASSYGTGKYEQYF
cdr3_nt: TGTGCCAGCAGTTACGGTACAGGGAAGTACGAGCAGTACTTC
v_call: TRBV6-5
j_call: TRBJ2-7
d_call: .
clone_size: .

cdr3_aa: CAISDPSYDRGDSNQPQHF
cdr3_nt: TGTGCCATCAGTGACCCCTCTTATGACAGGGGGGATAGCAATCAGCCCCAGCATTTT
v_call: TRBV10-3
j_call: TRBJ1-5
d_call: TRBD1
clone_size: .

cdr3_aa: CASSRRGGSDSPLHF
cdr3_nt: TGTGCCAGCAGCCGAAGGGGGGGTTCCGATTCACCCCTCCACTTT
v_call: TRBV3-1/TRBV3-2
j_call: TRBJ1-6
d_call: .
clone_size: .

cdr3_aa: CASSSHGGGRHNEQFF
cdr3_nt: TGTGCCAGCAGCTCCCATGGGGGGGGTCGCCACAATGAGCAGTTCTTC
v_call: TRBV9
j_call: TRBJ2-1
d_call: TRBD2
clone_size: few

cdr3_aa: CASSSLLAGGRIDTQYF
cdr3_nt: TGTGCCAGCAGTTCCCTTTTAGCGGGAGGGCGGATAGATACGCAGTATTTT
v_call: TRBV28
j_call: TRBJ2-3
d_call: TRBD2
clone_size: .

cdr3_aa: CASSVGTVQQETQYF
cdr3_nt: TGTGCCAGCAGCGTTGGGACAGTTCAACAAGAGACCCAGTACTTC
v_call: TRBV9
j_call: TRBJ2-5
d_call: TRBD1
clone_size: .

cdr3_aa: CASTRHQNTEAFF
cdr3_nt: TGTGCCAGTACCCGACACCAGAACACTGAAGCTTTCTTT
v_call: TRBV19
j_call: TRBJ1-1
d_call: .
clone_size: .

cdr3_aa: CAIRRQGDYGYTF
cdr3_nt: TGTGCCATCAGGCGACAGGGGGACTATGGCTACACCTTC
v_call: TRBV10-3
j_call: TRBJ1-2
d_call: TRBD1
clone_size: .

cdr3_aa: CASSGGTNEQYF
cdr3_nt: TGCGCCAGCAGCGGAGGGACCAACGAGCAGTACTTC
v_call: TRBV5-1
j_call: TRBJ2-7
d_call: .
clone_size: medium-sized

cdr3_aa: CASRGRGGNSPLHF
cdr3_nt: TGTGCCAGCAGGGGCCGGGGGGGTAATTCACCCCTCCACTTT
v_call: TRBV6-5
j_call: TRBJ1-6
d_call: .
clone_size: .

cdr3_aa: CAVTPILGYTDTQYF
cdr3_nt: TGTGCCGTTACCCCCATCCTAGGTTACACAGATACGCAGTATTTT
v_call: TRBV6-5
j_call: TRBJ2-3
d_call: .
clone_size: .

cdr3_aa: CAIATGRYTEAFF
cdr3_nt: TGTGCCATCGCGACAGGGAGGTACACTGAAGCTTTCTTT
v_call: TRBV6-6
j_call: TRBJ1-1
d_call: TRBD1
clone_size: .